These T cell receptor beta chains were read from a single sample in a study of CD8+ T cells in alopecia areata. The repertoire was sequenced with immunoSEQ multiplex PCR; TCRdb's copy has only in-frame clones and lacks some. The data contain about 98,000 clones, 40% to 45% of them singletons. The sample comprised CD4+ T cells sorted from blood. The receptors here all came from a human donor with alopecia areata. Each CDR3 is given with its conserved first and last residue. D genes are given only for firm matches. Size is omitted from some rows. Given values are once, few, many or a class for expanded clones.

cdr3_nt	cdr3_aa	j_call	v_call	clone_size	d_call
TGTGCCAGCATGAGGGGGATGTACACTGAAGCTTTCTTT	CASMRGMYTEAFF	TRBJ1-1	TRBV30	few	-
TGTGCCAGCAGTGTGACAGGGGGCTACCAAGAGACCCAGTACTTC	CASSVTGGYQETQYF	TRBJ2-5	TRBV25-1	-	TRBD1
TGTGCCAGCAGCTTAAATGAGGGCTTCTACGAGCAGTACTTC	CASSLNEGFYEQYF	TRBJ2-7	TRBV11-2	-	-
TGCAGCGCCGTCTCGACCAGCTACGAGCAGTACTTC	CSAVSTSYEQYF	TRBJ2-7	TRBV29-1	-	-
TGTGCCAGCTCCGAGGGGAGAGGGAGCTCCTATAATTCACCCCTCCACTTT	CASSEGRGSSYNSPLHF	TRBJ1-6	TRBV9	-	-
TGTGCCAGCAGACCGGGAGGCTACGAGCAGTACTTC	CASRPGGYEQYF	TRBJ2-7	TRBV6-6	-	TRBD2
TGCAGCGGTGGGGACTGGCCCTACGAGCAGTACTTC	CSGGDWPYEQYF	TRBJ2-7	TRBV29-1	-	-
TGCAGCGCCAACAGTCTAGTTTCCTATACGCAGTATTTT	CSANSLVSYTQYF	TRBJ2-3	TRBV29-1	-	-
TGCAGCGTTGGGGAGACAGGGGCTAACTATGGCTACACCTTC	CSVGETGANYGYTF	TRBJ1-2	TRBV29-1	-	TRBD1
TGCAGCCCCTGGGACAGGGGGCGCGTTGAGACCCAGTACTTC	CSPWDRGRVETQYF	TRBJ2-5	TRBV29-1	few	TRBD1
TGTGCCTGGCGCCGGGACAGGGGAAATTCACCCCTCCACTTT	CAWRRDRGNSPLHF	TRBJ1-6	TRBV30	few	TRBD1
TGTGCCACGACCCGTTCCTATGGGGGCACTGAAGCTTTCTTT	CATTRSYGGTEAFF	TRBJ1-1	TRBV19	-	-
TGCGGGGTGGGTGGCCGTCTGGCCAACGTCCTGACTTTC	CGVGGRLANVLTF	TRBJ2-6	TRBV29-1	-	-
TGTGCCAGCAGTTTAGGGAAAAATGAGCAGTTCTTC	CASSLGKNEQFF	TRBJ2-1	TRBV28	-	-
TGTGCCGCCGGGGCGGGAGGCTCCTACAATGAGCAGTTCTTC	CAAGAGGSYNEQFF	TRBJ2-1	TRBV28	-	TRBD2
TGTGCCAGCAGTGAGTCGCTAGCGGAACCGACAGATACGCAGTATTTT	CASSESLAEPTDTQYF	TRBJ2-3	TRBV2	few	TRBD2
TGTGCCAGCACACCGCGGGAGACCCAGTACTTC	CASTPRETQYF	TRBJ2-5	TRBV2	-	-
TGCGCCAGCAGCTCCATGGTGGACACCGGGGAGCTGTTTTTT	CASSSMVDTGELFF	TRBJ2-2	TRBV5-1	few	-
TGTGCCAGTAGTATAGTGGCGACACGGAACACCGGGGAGCTGTTTTTT	CASSIVATRNTGELFF	TRBJ2-2	TRBV19	-	-
TGTGCCTGGAGGGGCCGGGCGGGGATCAACGAGCAGTACTTC	CAWRGRAGINEQYF	TRBJ2-7	TRBV30	-	-
TGTGCCTGGAGTCGACTCAGGGACTATGGCTACACCTTC	CAWSRLRDYGYTF	TRBJ1-2	TRBV30	-	-
TGTGCCAGCAGTCCCTCCGCGGGGGGGCGGAACAATGAGCAGTTCTTC	CASSPSAGGRNNEQFF	TRBJ2-1	TRBV28	-	TRBD2
TGCGCCAGCAGCCAGGACAGGGTCCCTGGCTACACCTTC	CASSQDRVPGYTF	TRBJ1-2	TRBV5-1	-	TRBD1
TGCAGCGTTTCGACAGGAATAAGCTCCTCTGGAAACACCATATATTTT	CSVSTGISSSGNTIYF	TRBJ1-3	TRBV29-1	-	-
TGTGCCTGGAGTCAAGACAGGGGCGCCTATGGCTACACCTTC	CAWSQDRGAYGYTF	TRBJ1-2	TRBV30	once	TRBD1
TGCAGCGTTGAAGATCGAAGCGGGAGGTTTGATGGCATTCAGTACTTC	CSVEDRSGRFDGIQYF	TRBJ2-4	TRBV29-1	-	TRBD2
TGTGCCTGGAGTGGCGGCAGCTACGAGCAGTACTTC	CAWSGGSYEQYF	TRBJ2-7	TRBV30	-	-
TGCGCCAGCAGCTTGGACAGCATGAACACTGAAGCTTTCTTT	CASSLDSMNTEAFF	TRBJ1-1	TRBV5-1	-	-